The source of this TCR beta chain is a study of blood T cell repertoires in COVID-19. This clone was recorded only once. Sequencing used immunoSEQ multiplex PCR; TCRdb keeps in-frame clones, though not all of them. The table includes some 150,000 clones, approximately 85% detected once. The CDR3 loop spans 21 amino acids. What was sequenced was peripheral blood. V usage is TRBV21-1 and J usage is TRBJ2-1; TRBD1 is the table's D call and was not checked against the DNA. TRBV21-1 is described as a pseudogene. This receptor was identified in a man aged 60-69 years with COVID-19, enrolled during active disease. The CDR3 sequence is CASSKILRGTGSPNRYNEQFF. Written as DNA, the CDR3 is TGTGCCAGCAGCAAAATCCTCCGGGGGACAGGGAGCCCCAATAGGTACAATGAGCAGTTCTTC.